The T cell receptor beta chain described here comes from a study of OX40 agonist ivuxolimab in advanced cancers. This CDR3 comprises 16 residues. CDR1 and CDR2 (germline): SGHNT, YYREEE (reference sequence). Losses at the gene ends were 4 bases for V and 2 bases for J; bases not matched to a gene: 7. The data were produced by immunoSEQ multiplex PCR, yet TCRdb's version contains in-frame clones alone and is incomplete. The table has about 96,000 clones, less than 85% seen once. This chain connects TRBV5-4 to TRBJ2-1; 9 nucleotides align to TRBD1. The sequence was obtained from an adult with an advanced solid tumor such as melanoma, head and neck, liver or kidney cancer. The sequencing here drew on CD4+ or CD8+ T cells sorted from blood, taken in a trial of the OX40 agonist ivuxolimab. The DNA for the CDR3 is TGTGCCAGCAGCGCAAGCCGGGACAGGGCCTACAATGAGCAGTTCTTC. Residues: CASSASRDRAYNEQFF.